These 25 T cell receptor beta chains were all obtained from the same sample, sequenced in a study of blood T cell repertoires in COVID-19. Profiled with immunoSEQ multiplex PCR; TCRdb holds only in-frame clones, not every one. The table records a few hundred thousand clones, approximately 86% of them present only once. Input material: peripheral blood. These receptors all stem from a human donor in a cohort sampled during active COVID-19.

This chain connects TRBV19 to TRBJ2-1; 7 bases align to TRBD1. The CDR3 has 14 residues. V lost 8 bases to trimming and J lost 5 bases; unmatched junction nucleotides: 9. Germline CDR1 LNHDA, CDR2 SQIVND (reference sequence). The CDR3 sequence is CASQSRDSHNEQFF. Written as DNA, the CDR3 is TGTGCCAGTCAGTCAAGGGACAGCCACAATGAGCAGTTCTTC. The whole variable domain, filled in from reference TRBV19 and TRBJ2-1, reads DGGITQSPKYLFRKEGQNVTLSCEQNLNHDAMYWYRQDPGQGLRLIYYSQIVNDFQKGDIAEGYSVSREKKESFPLTVTSAQKNPTAFYLCASQSRDSHNEQFFGPGTRLTVL.

The V and J genes are TRBV28 and TRBJ1-2; 9 nucleotides agree with TRBD1. CDR3 size: 13 residues. J gave up 8 bases and V 2 bases, and 3 bases lay outside the gene matches. The V gene's germline CDR1 is MDHEN and CDR2 SYDVKM. The CDR3 nucleotides are TGTGCCAGCAGTTTAGGACAGGGGCCAGGCTACACCTTC. It translates to CASSLGQGPGYTF.

The chain links TRBV27 to TRBJ2-3, with a possible D match to TRBD2 (6 bases). The V end was cut by 5 bases, the J end by 3 bases, with 18 bases between. The CDR3 length is 16 residues. CDR1 MNHEY and CDR2 SMNVEV come from the germline V gene (reference sequence). CDR3 coding DNA: TGTGCCAGCAGTCCCCGGGACTCCGGAGGTACAGATACGCAGTATTTT. Translating gives CASSPRDSGGTDTQYF.

The chain couples TRBV4-2 to TRBJ2-5, with D possibly being TRBD1 (6 bases). In germline, CDR1 is LGHNA, CDR2 YNFKEQ. Trimming removed 6 bases from V and 2 bases from J, with 22 bases in between. This CDR3 is 17 amino acids long. The DNA for the CDR3 is TGTGCCAGCAGTCGTGGCTTACAGGGAGATCTACAAGAGACCCAGTACTTC. Encoded protein: CASSRGLQGDLQETQYF.

This clone has more than one count but fewer than ten. The CDR3 protein is CASSSRQGVNTEAFF. The CDR3 bases are TGTGCCAGCAGCTCGAGACAGGGGGTGAACACTGAAGCTTTCTTT. The chain couples TRBV7-9 to TRBJ1-1; 9 bases fit TRBD1. The length of the CDR3 is 15 residues. Germline assignment: CDR1 SEHNR and CDR2 FQNEAQ (reference sequence). J gave up 0 bases and V 4 bases, and 3 bases lay outside the gene matches.

The CDR3 spells CASSHPTETRGYGYTF. The CDR3 coding sequence is TGTGCCAGCAGCCACCCGACGGAGACACGGGGCTATGGCTACACCTTC. The chain is built from TRBV4-2 and TRBJ1-2; D is ambiguous. V lost 3 bases to trimming and J lost 4 bases, with 18 bases between them. Germline V gives CDR1 LGHNA, CDR2 YNFKEQ. The CDR3 totals 16 residues.

This chain uses TRBV6-6 with TRBJ1-5; perhaps TRBD1 as D (5 bases). The germline V and J ends were trimmed by 5 bases and 2 bases, with 10 bases remaining between them. This CDR3 has 14 residues. Germline V lookup: CDR1 MNHNY, CDR2 SVGAGI (reference sequence). The DNA for the CDR3 is TGTGCCAGCAGTCTCGGAGGGGGCAATCAGCCCCAGCATTTT. Protein product: CASSLGGGNQPQHF.

This clone was detected once. V gene TRBV6-6 combines with J gene TRBJ2-7; D is uncertain. This CDR3 comprises 15 residues. CDR1 and CDR2 (germline): MNHNY, SVGAGI (reference sequence). Between the trimmed V and J ends, which lost 5 bases and 3 bases, there was a span of 17 bases. The CDR3 coding sequence is TGTGCCAGCAGTGTTCGGCAGCCCTACTACTACGAGCAGTACTTC. This sequence encodes CASSVRQPYYYEQYF.

The chain has TRBV6-1 and TRBJ2-7; tentative D call: TRBD1 (5 bases). The germline V gene has CDR1 MNHNS and CDR2 SASEGT. This CDR3 has 15 amino acids. V was shortened by 2 bases and J by 2 bases, with 13 bases between the two germline ends. CDR3 sequence reads: CASSESQGGTYEQYF. In nucleotides, the CDR3 is TGTGCCAGCAGTGAAAGTCAGGGCGGAACCTACGAGCAGTACTTC.

V usage is TRBV4-2 and J usage is TRBJ2-7; D remains ambiguous. V lost 1 base, J lost 1 base, and 14 bases lay in between. Germline V CDR1 and CDR2: LGHNA, YNFKEQ. The CDR3 loop spans 16 amino acids. DNA for the CDR3: TGTGCCAGCAGCCAAGCGGCAGGCCAACTTTCCTACGAGCAGTACTTC. Translation gives CASSQAAGQLSYEQYF.

The rearrangement links TRBV15 to TRBJ2-7, with 10 bases fitting TRBD1. J was trimmed by 12 bases and V by 0 bases; bases with no gene match: 5. The germline gives CDR1 LNHNV, CDR2 YYDKDF (reference sequence). The CDR3 extends over 13 amino acids. The CDR3 reads CATSRDRDRGPYF. The CDR3 region has the DNA TGTGCCACCAGCAGAGATCGGGACAGGGGTCCGTACTTC. The whole variable domain, filled in from reference TRBV15 and TRBJ2-7, reads DAMVIQNPRYQVTQFGKPVTLSCSQTLNHNVMYWYQQKSSQAPKLLFHYYDKDFNNEADTPDNFQSRRPNTSFCFLDIRSPGLGDTAMYLCATSRDRDRGPYFGPGTRLTVT.

The rearrangement links TRBV7-3 to TRBJ1-2, with a possible D match to TRBD1 (6 bases). The CDR3 covers 13 residues. Germline V gene data show CDR1 as SGHTA and CDR2 as FQGTGA. V lost 6 bases to trimming and J lost 8 bases, with 16 bases between them. CDR3 bases: TGTGCCAGCAGTTCACAGGGTTCTGGAGGCTACACCTTC. Residues: CASSSQGSGGYTF.

The chain recombines TRBV2 with TRBJ2-7; 7 bases map to TRBD2. CDR1 SNHLY and CDR2 FYNNEI come from the germline V gene. V lost 6 bases, J lost 4 bases, and 18 bases stayed unmatched. The CDR3 is 17 residues long. The CDR3 here is CASSGLGGSSPLYEQYF. CDR3 nucleotide sequence: TGTGCCAGCAGCGGACTGGGAGGGTCTTCACCACTTTACGAGCAGTACTTC.

The gene calls are TRBV28 and TRBJ1-1; D possibly corresponds to TRBD1 (5 bases). The V gene lost 7 bases and the J gene lost 8 bases, with 8 bases spanning the gap. Germline-derived CDR1 and CDR2 are MDHEN and SYDVKM. The CDR3 runs 10 residues. As DNA, the CDR3 is TGTGCCAGCAAAGACAGAGAAGCTTTCTTT. Translated, it gives CASKDREAFF.

The gene calls are TRBV5-5 and TRBJ1-1; no firm D call. The V gene's germline CDR1 is SGHKS and CDR2 YYEKEE (reference sequence). The CDR3 covers 14 residues. Trimming cost V 5 bases and J 4 bases, with 15 bases left between them. CDR3 protein: CASRKVGGGTEAFF. CDR3 nucleotides: TGTGCCAGCAGAAAGGTGGGAGGCGGCACTGAAGCTTTCTTT.

V gene TRBV19 combines with J gene TRBJ1-2; TRBD1 is a possible D gene (6 bases). V gave up 4 bases and J gave up 7 bases, with 10 bases separating them. Germline V gene data show CDR1 as LNHDA and CDR2 as SQIVND (reference sequence). The length of the CDR3 is 12 residues. Written as DNA, the CDR3 is TGTGCCAGTAGTAAACAGGGTTTTGGCTACACCTTC. It codes for CASSKQGFGYTF. The full variable domain, rest sourced from reference TRBV19 and TRBJ1-2, is DGGITQSPKYLFRKEGQNVTLSCEQNLNHDAMYWYRQDPGQGLRLIYYSQIVNDFQKGDIAEGYSVSREKKESFPLTVTSAQKNPTAFYLCASSKQGFGYTFGSGTRLTVV.

This clone has only one observation. The V gene is TRBV19, the J gene TRBJ2-3; 7 nucleotides agree with TRBD1. V lost 7 bases and J lost 3; bases outside the gene matches: 10. The CDR3 is 15 residues long. Looked up from germline, CDR1 is LNHDA and CDR2 is SQIVND (reference sequence). CDR3 amino acids: CASTRRRGQTDTQYF. CDR3 sequence (DNA): TGTGCCAGTACCCGAAGAAGGGGGCAAACAGATACGCAGTATTTT.

The V and J genes are TRBV6-5 and TRBJ2-4; D is possibly TRBD1 (6 bases). The CDR3 runs 13 residues. The V end lost 6 bases, the J end lost 5 bases, and 11 bases lay between the germline ends. The V gene's germline CDR1 is MNHEY and CDR2 SVGAGI. This CDR3 reads CASRPRTENIQYF. The DNA of the CDR3 is TGTGCCAGCAGACCGAGGACAGAAAACATTCAGTACTTC.

The chain uses TRBV19 and TRBJ2-2; D not resolved. The V gene lost 7 bases and the J gene lost 5 bases, with 8 bases spanning the gap. The CDR3 length is 12 residues. Germline V lookup: CDR1 LNHDA, CDR2 SQIVND (reference sequence). For the CDR3, the DNA is TGTGCCAGTATGCTAGGAACCGGGGAGCTGTTTTTT. Its translation: CASMLGTGELFF.

This chain links TRBV9 with TRBJ2-1, with TRBD1 matching over 10 bases. V dropped 4 bases and J dropped 3; count of bases not matched to a gene: 4. Germline loops: CDR1 SGDLS, CDR2 YYNGEE. The CDR3 is made up of 15 amino acids. The DNA of the CDR3 is TGTGCCAGCAGCCTAGGGACAGGGGTCTACAATGAGCAGTTCTTC. It translates to CASSLGTGVYNEQFF.

This chain links TRBV4-1 with TRBJ2-1; 16 bases are a match to TRBD2. Germline V lookup: CDR1 MGHRA, CDR2 YSYEKL. The CDR3 length is 18 residues. V lost 3 bases to trimming and J lost 6 bases; unmatched junction nucleotides: 8. The CDR3 DNA follows: TGCGCCAGCAGCCATATCGGGACTAGCGGGAGGGTCTCCAATGAGCAGTTCTTC. Encoded protein: CASSHIGTSGRVSNEQFF.

The chain carries TRBV7-3 and TRBJ2-5; tentative D call: TRBD2 (5 bases). The germline CDR1 and CDR2 sequences are SGHTA and FQGTGA. Trimming removed 1 base at V and 5 bases at J, with 14 bases between. The CDR3 contains 15 residues. In DNA, the CDR3 is TGTGCCAGCAGCTTAAATGCGGGTAACCGGGAGACCCAGTACTTC. Translation gives CASSLNAGNRETQYF.

The count of this clone is one. This chain joins TRBV7-3 and TRBJ2-5; 8 nucleotides line up with TRBD1. Unmatched junction bases numbered 1, after V lost 1 base and J lost 3 bases. The length of the CDR3 is 14 residues. Per the germline V gene, CDR1 is SGHTA and CDR2 is FQGTGA. CDR3 loop: CASSLMDREETQYF. For the CDR3, the DNA is TGTGCCAGCAGCTTAATGGACAGGGAAGAGACCCAGTACTTC.

This chain joins TRBV30 and TRBJ1-2; no definite D call. Trimming removed 8 bases at V and 3 bases at J, with 13 bases between. From germline, CDR1 is GTSNPN and CDR2 SVGIG (reference sequence). There are 12 residues in the CDR3. Here the CDR3 reads CASGDVDYGYTF. In DNA, the CDR3 is TGTGCCAGCGGAGATGTAGACTATGGCTACACCTTC.

The chain joins TRBV30 to TRBJ1-2; D uncertain. The V end lost 5 bases, the J end lost 12 bases, and 19 bases lay between the germline ends. The germline gives CDR1 GTSNPN, CDR2 SVGIG (reference sequence). The CDR3 spans 12 residues. The CDR3 sequence is CAWERESMANTF. In DNA form, the CDR3 reads TGTGCCTGGGAGAGGGAGTCTATGGCTAACACCTTC.